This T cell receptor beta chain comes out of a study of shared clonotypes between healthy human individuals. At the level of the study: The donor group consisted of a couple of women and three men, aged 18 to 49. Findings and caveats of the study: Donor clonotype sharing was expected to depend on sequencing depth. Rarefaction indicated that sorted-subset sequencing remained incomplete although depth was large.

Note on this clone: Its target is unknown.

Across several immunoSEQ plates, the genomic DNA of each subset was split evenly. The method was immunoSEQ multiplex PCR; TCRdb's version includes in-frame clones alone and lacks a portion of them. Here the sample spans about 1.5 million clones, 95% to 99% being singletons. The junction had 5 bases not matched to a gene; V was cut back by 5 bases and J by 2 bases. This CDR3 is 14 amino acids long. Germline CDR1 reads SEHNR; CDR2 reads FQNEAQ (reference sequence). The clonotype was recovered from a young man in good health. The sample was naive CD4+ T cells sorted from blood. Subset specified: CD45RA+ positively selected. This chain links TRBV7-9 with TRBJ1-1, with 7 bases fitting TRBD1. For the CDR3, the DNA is TGTGCCAGCAGCGACGGGACAGCCAACACTGAAGCTTTCTTT. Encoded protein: CASSDGTANTEAFF.